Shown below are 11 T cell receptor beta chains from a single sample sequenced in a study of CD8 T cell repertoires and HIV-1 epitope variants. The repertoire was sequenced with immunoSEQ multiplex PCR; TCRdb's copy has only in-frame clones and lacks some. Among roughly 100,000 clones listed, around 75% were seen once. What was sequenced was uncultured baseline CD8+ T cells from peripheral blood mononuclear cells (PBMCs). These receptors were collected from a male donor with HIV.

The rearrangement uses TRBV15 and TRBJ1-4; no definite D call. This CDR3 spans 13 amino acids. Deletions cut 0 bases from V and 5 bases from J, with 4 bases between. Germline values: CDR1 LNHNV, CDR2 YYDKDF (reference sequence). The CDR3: CATSRDRNEKLFF. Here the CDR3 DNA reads TGTGCCACCAGCAGAGACCGAAATGAAAAACTGTTTTTT.

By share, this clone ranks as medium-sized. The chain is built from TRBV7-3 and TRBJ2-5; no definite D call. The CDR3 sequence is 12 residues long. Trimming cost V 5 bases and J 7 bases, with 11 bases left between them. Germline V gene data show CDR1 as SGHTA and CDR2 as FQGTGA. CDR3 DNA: TGTGCCAGCAGCGCCACCCCAGGGACCCAGTACTTC. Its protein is CASSATPGTQYF.

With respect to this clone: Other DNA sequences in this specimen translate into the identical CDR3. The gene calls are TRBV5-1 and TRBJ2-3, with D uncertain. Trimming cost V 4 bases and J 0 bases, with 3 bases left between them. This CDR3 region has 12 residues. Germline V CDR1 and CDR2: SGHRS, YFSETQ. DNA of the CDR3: TGCGCCAGCAGCCTTAGCACAGATACGCAGTATTTT. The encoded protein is CASSLSTDTQYF.

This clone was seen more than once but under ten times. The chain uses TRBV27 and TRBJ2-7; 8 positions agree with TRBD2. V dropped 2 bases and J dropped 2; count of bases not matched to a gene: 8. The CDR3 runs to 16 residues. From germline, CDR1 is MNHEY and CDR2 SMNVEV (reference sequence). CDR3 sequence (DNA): TGTGCCAGCAGTTTAGTATTTGCGGGAGGCCCCTACGAGCAGTACTTC. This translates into CASSLVFAGGPYEQYF.

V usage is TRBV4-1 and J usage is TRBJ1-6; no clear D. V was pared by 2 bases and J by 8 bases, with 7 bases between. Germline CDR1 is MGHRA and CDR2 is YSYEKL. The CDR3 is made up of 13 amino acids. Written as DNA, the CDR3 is TGCGCCAGCAGCCAACTACTGGATTCACCCCTCCACTTT. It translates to CASSQLLDSPLHF.

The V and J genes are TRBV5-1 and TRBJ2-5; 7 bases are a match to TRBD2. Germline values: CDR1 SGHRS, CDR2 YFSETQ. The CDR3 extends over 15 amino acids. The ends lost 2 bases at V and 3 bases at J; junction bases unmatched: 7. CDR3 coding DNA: TGCGCCAGCAGCTTTTCAAGCGGGACCGAAGAGACCCAGTACTTC. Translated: CASSFSSGTEETQYF.

The CDR3 DNA reads as TGTGCCAGCGGACCCCGACAGATTGGAAAGACTGAAGCTTTCTTT. This sequence encodes CASGPRQIGKTEAFF. The chain has TRBV5-4 and TRBJ1-1, with D perhaps TRBD1 (5 bases). Germline V gene data show CDR1 as SGHNT and CDR2 as YYREEE (reference sequence). Trimming took off 7 bases at V and 5 bases at J, with 21 bases between the two ends. The CDR3 is 15 residues long.

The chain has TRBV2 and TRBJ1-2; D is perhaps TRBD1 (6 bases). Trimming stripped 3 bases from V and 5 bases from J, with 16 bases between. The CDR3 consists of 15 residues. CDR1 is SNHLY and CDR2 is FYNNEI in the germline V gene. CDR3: CASSDGAGVDYGYTF. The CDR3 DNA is TGTGCCAGCAGTGATGGGGCAGGGGTTGATTATGGCTACACCTTC.

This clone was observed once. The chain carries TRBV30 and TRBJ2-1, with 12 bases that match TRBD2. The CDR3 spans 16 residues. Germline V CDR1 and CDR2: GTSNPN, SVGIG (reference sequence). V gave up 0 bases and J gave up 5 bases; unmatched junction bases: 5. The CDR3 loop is CAWSVPTSGGDNEQFF. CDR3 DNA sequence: TGTGCCTGGAGTGTACCGACTAGCGGGGGTGACAATGAGCAGTTCTTC.

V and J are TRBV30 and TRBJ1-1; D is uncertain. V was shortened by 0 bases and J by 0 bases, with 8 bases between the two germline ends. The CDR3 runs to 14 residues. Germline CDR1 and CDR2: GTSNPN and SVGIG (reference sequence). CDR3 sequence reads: CAWSVNPMNTEAFF. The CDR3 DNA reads TGTGCCTGGAGTGTAAACCCTATGAACACTGAAGCTTTCTTT.

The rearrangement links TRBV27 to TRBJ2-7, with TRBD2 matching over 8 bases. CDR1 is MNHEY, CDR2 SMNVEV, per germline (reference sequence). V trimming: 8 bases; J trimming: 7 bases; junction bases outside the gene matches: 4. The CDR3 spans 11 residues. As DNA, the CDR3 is TGTGCCAGCGGCGGCGGGAGGGAGCAGTACTTC. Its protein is CASGGGREQYF.